These 17 T cell receptor beta chains came from one sample sequenced in a study of radiation and T cells in renal cell carcinoma (dated by TCRdb to about 2020). Reading the label with the study, this specimen's time point is: baseline pretreatment blood. According to the study, the label for this sample's treatment or condition signals: 15 Gy SBRT to primary tumor, nephrectomy 4 weeks later. Library preparation was by the immunoSEQ multiplex PCR assay. TCRdb obtained this table from immuneACCESS and retained in-frame rearrangements with V and J assigned. These tables miss some clones; where compared with another copy, unresolved V genes account for less than half of the shortfall, and the remainder is unexplained. This sample holds roughly 100,000 clones; approximately 83% were observed only once. Around 6.7% of the sample lies in the top ten. Sequenced here: blood, sampled from a patient whose treatment included radiotherapy and nephrectomy. Receptors were obtained from a man in his sixties with renal cell carcinoma.

The V and J genes are TRBV5-6 and TRBJ2-5; the match to TRBD1 covers 8 bases. Near its end, the DNA agrees better with TRBJ2-7, so the J call may be wrong. The CDR3 is made up of 13 amino acids. Germline CDR1 and CDR2: SGHDT and YYEEEE. The CDR3: CASSVDRVDEQYF. CDR3 sequence (DNA): TGTGCCAGCAGCGTGGACAGGGTGGACGAGCAGTACTTC.

This chain joins TRBV21-1 and TRBJ1-5; TRBD1 is the table's D call and was not checked against the DNA. TRBV21-1 is labeled a pseudogene. The CDR3 sequence is 18 residues long. The CDR3 reads CASSKVGYRGVGIQPQHF. The CDR3 DNA sequence: TGTGCCAGCAGCAAAGTGGGGTACAGGGGAGTAGGGATTCAGCCCCAGCATTTT.

This chain joins TRBV19 and TRBJ1-1; 9 bases align to TRBD1. The CDR3 is 14 amino acids. The junction had 6 bases not matched to a gene; V was cut back by 4 bases and J by 6 bases. The germline CDR1 and CDR2 sequences are LNHDA and SQIVND (reference sequence). As DNA, the CDR3 is TGTGCCAGTAGTAAGAGGACAGGGGAGGCTGAAGCTTTCTTT. This translates into CASSKRTGEAEAFF.

V is TRBV7-2 and J is TRBJ2-5; TRBD2 agrees at 10 bases. The ends lost 4 bases at V and 5 bases at J; junction bases unmatched: 13. This CDR3 spans 17 amino acids. Looked up from germline, CDR1 is SGHTA and CDR2 is FQGNSA. In DNA, the CDR3 is TGTGCCAGCAGCTCTATTGAACTAGCGGGAAGGGGGGAGACCCAGTACTTC. Its translation: CASSSIELAGRGETQYF.

Only a few counts were recorded for this clone. The genes are TRBV9 and TRBJ1-1; D is unclear. V gave up 0 bases and J gave up 0 bases, with 6 bases separating them. The germline CDR1 and CDR2 sequences are SGDLS and YYNGEE. The CDR3 sequence is 14 residues long. The DNA for the CDR3 is TGTGCCAGCAGCGTAGCTATCATGAACACTGAAGCTTTCTTT. It translates to CASSVAIMNTEAFF.

The chain is built from TRBV7-8 and TRBJ2-1; D gene unclear. Deletions cut 0 bases from V and 5 bases from J, with 14 bases between. Per the germline V gene, CDR1 is SGHVS and CDR2 is FQNEAQ. The length of the CDR3 is 16 residues. The CDR3 here is CASSLAPTWGDNEQFF. CDR3 DNA sequence: TGTGCCAGCAGCTTAGCGCCAACTTGGGGTGACAATGAGCAGTTCTTC.

In DNA form, the CDR3 reads TGCATTGGTGGAAATGGAAACACCATATATTTT. Its protein is CIGGNGNTIYF. The chain links TRBV29-1 to TRBJ1-3, with unresolved D. The germline V gene has CDR1 SQVTM and CDR2 ANQGSEA. The CDR3 loop spans 11 amino acids.

This clone occurred a few times. The chain uses TRBV19 and TRBJ2-3; 8 bases line up with TRBD2. The CDR3 totals 15 residues. CDR1 LNHDA and CDR2 SQIVND come from the germline V gene (reference sequence). Losses at the gene ends were 8 bases for V and 0 bases for J; bases not matched to a gene: 7. CDR3: CASGLADHSTDTQYF. The CDR3 coding sequence is TGTGCCAGTGGACTAGCCGATCATAGCACAGATACGCAGTATTTT.

The rearrangement uses TRBV19 and TRBJ2-1; 7 bases map to TRBD1. Germline-derived CDR1 and CDR2 are LNHDA and SQIVND (reference sequence). V was pared by 0 bases and J by 1 base, with 9 bases of the junction left unmatched. This CDR3 is built from 18 residues. CDR3 residues: CASSIDVLAGGSYNEQFF. CDR3 bases: TGTGCCAGTAGTATAGATGTGCTAGCAGGGGGTTCCTACAATGAGCAGTTCTTC.

This chain joins TRBV5-4 and TRBJ2-2; D call uncertain. Trimming shortened V by 4 bases and J by 2 bases, and 9 bases separated the two germline ends. CDR3 size: 14 residues. CDR1 is SGHNT, CDR2 YYREEE, per germline (reference sequence). Here the CDR3 reads CASSLSLNTGELFF. In nucleotides, the CDR3 is TGTGCCAGCAGCCTGAGCCTAAACACCGGGGAGCTGTTTTTT.

The CDR3 loop is CASSGGQGALNEQYF. In DNA form, the CDR3 reads TGTGCCAGCAGTGGTGGTCAGGGGGCGCTAAACGAGCAGTACTTC. The chain links TRBV2 to TRBJ2-7; TRBD1 aligns across 8 bases. V was clipped by 4 bases and J by 5 bases; unmatched bases: 10. Germline V lookup: CDR1 SNHLY, CDR2 FYNNEI. The CDR3 loop spans 15 amino acids.

The gene calls are TRBV12-5 and TRBJ2-1; unclear D gene. Trimming took 1 base from V and 4 from J, leaving 8 bases between them. Per the germline V gene, CDR1 is LGHNT and CDR2 is FRNRAP. This CDR3 is 14 amino acids long. CDR3 bases: TGTGCTAGTGGTTTGGCCGGAGAATACAATGAGCAGTTCTTC. This codes for CASGLAGEYNEQFF.

The rearrangement links TRBV6-6 to TRBJ2-3; 11 nucleotides match TRBD2. Germline CDR1 and CDR2: MNHNY and SVGAGI (reference sequence). Trimming at V came to 5 bases and at J to 1 base, leaving 5 bases not matched to a gene. The CDR3 spans 16 residues. As DNA, the CDR3 is TGTGCCAGCAGTAACCCGGGACTAGCGGGCACAGATACGCAGTATTTT. Its protein is CASSNPGLAGTDTQYF.

J is TRBJ2-5 and V is TRBV5-1; TRBD2 aligns across 12 bases. V lost 1 base, J lost 5 bases, and 6 bases stayed unmatched. The CDR3 spans 16 residues. The germline V gene has CDR1 SGHRS and CDR2 YFSETQ. The CDR3 bases are TGCGCCAGCAGCTTGTTGACTAGCGGGAGCAGGGAGACCCAGTACTTC. It encodes CASSLLTSGSRETQYF.

The chain uses TRBV28 and TRBJ1-5; D not resolved. The CDR3 contains 17 residues. Germline V gene lookup returns CDR1 MDHEN and CDR2 SYDVKM. V shed 7 bases and J shed 2 bases, with 21 bases lying between them. CDR3 region: CASTREGPGVGNQPQHF. For the CDR3, the DNA is TGTGCCAGCACCCGTGAAGGCCCTGGGGTAGGCAATCAGCCCCAGCATTTT. The variable domain in full, completed from reference TRBV28 and TRBJ1-5, reads DVKVTQSSRYLVKRTGEKVFLECVQDMDHENMFWYRQDPGLGLRLIYFSYDVKMKEKGDIPEGYSVSREKKERFSLILESASTNQTSMYLCASTREGPGVGNQPQHFGDGTRLSIL.

The rearrangement joins TRBV28 to TRBJ1-3; TRBD1 matches 11 bases. Per the germline V gene, CDR1 is MDHEN and CDR2 is SYDVKM. The V segment lost 4 bases and the J segment 0 bases; nucleotides outside the gene matches: 5. CDR3 length: 17 residues. The CDR3 loop reads CASSSGQGARSGNTIYF. The CDR3 coding sequence is TGTGCCAGCAGTTCTGGACAGGGGGCACGCTCTGGAAACACCATATATTTT. Using reference TRBV28 and TRBJ1-3 for the parts outside the CDR3, the full variable domain is DVKVTQSSRYLVKRTGEKVFLECVQDMDHENMFWYRQDPGLGLRLIYFSYDVKMKEKGDIPEGYSVSREKKERFSLILESASTNQTSMYLCASSSGQGARSGNTIYFGEGSWLTVV.

This chain connects TRBV19 to TRBJ2-2; D unresolved. Trimming shortened V by 6 bases and J by 4 bases, and 12 bases separated the two germline ends. The CDR3 contains 14 residues. From germline, CDR1 is LNHDA and CDR2 SQIVND (reference sequence). The CDR3 here is CASRGLKSTGELFF. For the CDR3, the DNA is TGTGCCAGTAGAGGGCTAAAGTCCACCGGGGAGCTGTTTTTT. The entire variable domain, with the rest obtained from reference TRBV19 and TRBJ2-2, is as follows: DGGITQSPKYLFRKEGQNVTLSCEQNLNHDAMYWYRQDPGQGLRLIYYSQIVNDFQKGDIAEGYSVSREKKESFPLTVTSAQKNPTAFYLCASRGLKSTGELFFGEGSRLTVL.